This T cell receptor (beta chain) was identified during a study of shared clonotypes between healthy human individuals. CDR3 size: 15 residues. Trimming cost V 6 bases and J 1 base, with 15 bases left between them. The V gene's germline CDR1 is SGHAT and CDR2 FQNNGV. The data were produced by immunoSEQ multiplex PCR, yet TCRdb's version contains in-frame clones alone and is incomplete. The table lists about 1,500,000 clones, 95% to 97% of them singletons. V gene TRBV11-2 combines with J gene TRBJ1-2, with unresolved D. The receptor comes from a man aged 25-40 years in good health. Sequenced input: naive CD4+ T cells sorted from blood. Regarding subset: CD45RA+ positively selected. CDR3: CASRQPLEINYGYTF. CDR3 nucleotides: TGTGCCAGCAGACAACCTTTGGAAATTAACTATGGCTACACCTTC. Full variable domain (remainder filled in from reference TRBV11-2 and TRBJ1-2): EAGVAQSPRYKIIEKRQSVAFWCNPISGHATLYWYQQILGQGPKLLIQFQNNGVVDDSQLPKDRFSAERLKGVDSTLKIQPAKLEDSAVYLCASRQPLEINYGYTFGSGTRLTVV.